The 14 T cell receptor beta chains below all came from one sample that was sequenced in a study of cytomegalovirus exposure and HLA in healthy donors. Primers included in the PCR were 60 Vbeta and 13 Jbeta primers. Repertoires were generated with immunoSEQ multiplex PCR, while TCRdb's copy carries only in-frame clones and drops some. The data hold about 150,000 clones, with roughly 80% observed a single time. The sequencing input was PBMCs. The receptors here all came from a boy aged 2 to 10 in good health and CMV-seronegative.

The chain uses TRBV28 and TRBJ1-5, with D possibly matching TRBD1 (6 bases). The V end lost 8 bases, the J end lost 4 bases, and 9 bases lay between the germline ends. In germline, CDR1 is MDHEN, CDR2 SYDVKM. The CDR3 length is 12 residues. CDR3 sequence (DNA): TGTGCCAGCGACAGGACTAATCAGCCCCAGCATTTT. Its protein product is CASDRTNQPQHF.

V usage is TRBV19 and J usage is TRBJ2-1, with TRBD2 matching over 8 bases. V lost 5 bases to trimming and J lost 0 bases; unmatched junction nucleotides: 12. The CDR3 totals 18 residues. The germline V gene has CDR1 LNHDA and CDR2 SQIVND (reference sequence). CDR3 protein: CASSVPSTSGTSYNEQFF. The CDR3 DNA sequence: TGTGCCAGTAGTGTTCCCTCCACTAGCGGCACCTCCTACAATGAGCAGTTCTTC. The full variable domain, its missing parts supplied by reference TRBV19 and TRBJ2-1, is DGGITQSPKYLFRKEGQNVTLSCEQNLNHDAMYWYRQDPGQGLRLIYYSQIVNDFQKGDIAEGYSVSREKKESFPLTVTSAQKNPTAFYLCASSVPSTSGTSYNEQFFGPGTRLTVL.

The gene calls are TRBV27 and TRBJ1-2; possibly TRBD1 for D (6 bases). The CDR3 covers 16 residues. CDR1 is MNHEY, CDR2 SMNVEV, per germline (reference sequence). V gave up 3 bases and J gave up 6 bases, with 20 bases separating them. CDR3 sequence: CASSFRPGGDRDGYTF. The CDR3 DNA reads TGTGCCAGCAGTTTTCGTCCGGGGGGCGATCGAGATGGCTACACCTTC.

CDR3 region: CTRPRGQGYFQPQHF. The CDR3, as DNA: TGCACCAGGCCCCGGGGCCAGGGGTACTTTCAGCCCCAGCATTTT. The rearrangement joins TRBV1 to TRBJ1-5; TRBD1, the table's D call, was not compared with the DNA. TRBV1 is designated a pseudogene. There are 15 residues in the CDR3.

CDR3 DNA: TGTGCCAGCAGCTCTTTGGACAGACGCGAGCAGTACTTC. It codes for CASSSLDRREQYF. The gene calls are TRBV7-8 and TRBJ2-7; weak D call: TRBD1 (6 bases). Germline CDR1 reads SGHVS; CDR2 reads FQNEAQ. This CDR3 comprises 13 residues. Trimming left V 4 bases short and J 6 bases short, with 13 bases between.

The V gene is TRBV28, the J gene TRBJ1-2, with 10 positions matching TRBD1. Germline-derived CDR1 and CDR2 are MDHEN and SYDVKM. The trim removed 4 bases at V and 8 bases at J, leaving 7 bases unmatched. The CDR3 contains 14 residues. CDR3 DNA sequence: TGTGCCAGCAGTTACCCGGGACAGGGGTTCGGCTACACCTTC. This encodes CASSYPGQGFGYTF.

V usage is TRBV7-2 and J usage is TRBJ1-3, with a possible D match to TRBD1 (5 bases). The CDR3 covers 12 residues. Trimming cost V 6 bases and J 7 bases, with 10 bases left between them. The V gene's germline CDR1 is SGHTA and CDR2 FQGNSA. CDR3 region: CASSPKGNTIYF. CDR3 DNA: TGTGCCAGCAGTCCAAAGGGGAACACCATATATTTT.

The chain employs TRBV9 and TRBJ2-6; D might be TRBD2 (7 bases). The V gene's germline CDR1 is SGDLS and CDR2 YYNGEE. V dropped 4 bases and J dropped 4 bases, with 18 bases sitting between them. This CDR3 is built from 17 residues. In nucleotides, the CDR3 is TGTGCCAGCAGCCCCCAGTGGGGGGGCGCAGGGGCCAACGTCCTGACTTTC. This codes for CASSPQWGGAGANVLTF.

The chain recombines TRBV7-9 with TRBJ2-5, with a weak D call TRBD2 (6 bases). Germline V lookup: CDR1 SEHNR, CDR2 FQNEAQ (reference sequence). With 5 bases removed from V and 4 bases from J, the gap between germline ends came to 14 bases. This CDR3 spans 14 amino acids. In nucleotides, the CDR3 is TGTGCCAGCAGCCATCGGCGGGGAGGAGAGACCCAGTACTTC. Translating gives CASSHRRGGETQYF.

V is TRBV30 and J is TRBJ1-1; no firm D call. Trimming removed 3 bases from V and 5 bases from J, with 7 bases in between. Germline CDR1 reads GTSNPN; CDR2 reads SVGIG (reference sequence). CDR3 length equals 11 residues. In nucleotides, the CDR3 is TGTGCCTGGAGGGAGAGGACTGAAGCTTTCTTT. Residues: CAWRERTEAFF.

A note on this clone: This sample includes further DNA sequences coding for the same CDR3. CDR3 sequence reads: CASSLGLANTGELFF. The CDR3 DNA reads TGCGCCAGCAGCTTGGGACTAGCAAACACCGGGGAGCTGTTTTTT. The chain carries TRBV5-1 and TRBJ2-2; 7 bases are shared with TRBD2. This CDR3 is built from 15 residues. With V trimmed by 0 bases and J by 2 bases, 1 base remained unmatched. From germline, CDR1 is SGHRS and CDR2 YFSETQ.

The DNA of the CDR3 is TGTGCCAGCAGAACAGTGGGCCCCTACGAGCAGTACTTC. Encoded protein: CASRTVGPYEQYF. The V call is TRBV6-1, the J call TRBJ2-7; D ambiguous. CDR1 and CDR2 (germline): MNHNS, SASEGT. This CDR3 region has 13 residues. Trimming shortened V by 6 bases and J by 2 bases, and 11 bases separated the two germline ends.

This clone has just a few counts. The chain carries TRBV4-1 and TRBJ1-5, with D maybe TRBD1 (5 bases). Germline CDR1 and CDR2: MGHRA and YSYEKL. CDR3 length: 16 amino acids. With 0 bases removed from V and 1 base from J, the gap between germline ends came to 10 bases. CDR3 nucleotides: TGCGCCAGCAGCCAAGAAGCGGGGCGGAGCAATCAGCCCCAGCATTTT. Translated: CASSQEAGRSNQPQHF.

The rearrangement uses TRBV7-3 and TRBJ2-7, with 11 bases matching TRBD1. The germline V gene encodes CDR1 SGHTA and CDR2 FQGTGA. The CDR3 has 15 amino acids. The J segment lost 4 bases and the V segment lost 4 bases, leaving 6 bases of the junction unmatched. The CDR3: CASSSIRDRGYEQYF. CDR3 coding DNA: TGTGCCAGCAGCTCGATCCGGGACAGGGGGTACGAGCAGTACTTC.